This TCR beta chain was identified during a study of CD8+ T cells in alopecia areata. Study background: Grafted skin came from C3H/HeJ donors with spontaneous alopecia (about 6-13 months old) and was placed on approximately 6-10-week-old female C3H/HeJ mice. Whole-study results and caveats: Scalp samples also yield sequences of resident alphabeta T cells from normal skin. TCRs were shared less clearly across patients than in mice, possibly for HLA-related reasons. Higher clonality than in normal scalp was seen in lesional scalp, especially alopecia totalis/universalis.

Sequencing used cDNA as its template, made by extracting RNA and reverse transcribing it. Profiled with immunoSEQ multiplex PCR; TCRdb holds only in-frame clones, not every one. The table lists about 300,000 clones, with no singletons. This clone appeared a few times. Its target is unknown. Gene names and germline match the mouse. The sequence runs out 4 residues before the end of the CDR3; the remainder is reconstructed from the germline J gene. Markers including CD4, CD8alpha, NKG2D and NKG2ACE guided sorting of pooled cutaneous lymph node cells. Germline CDR1 is LGHNA and CDR2 is YNLKQL (reference sequence). The CDR3 extends over 14 amino acids. Deletions cut 4 bases from V and 4 bases from J, with 10 bases between.

The rearrangement uses TRBV5 and TRBJ2-2; tentative D call: TRBD2 (5 bases). The sample was CD4+ T cells sorted from a lymph node. The origin of this receptor is a C3H/HeJ mouse with alopecia areata. MHC haplotype: H2-k. The sequenced part of the CDR3 DNA is TGTGCCAGCAGCCCCCCTGGGAGCACCGGG. This translates into CASSPPGSTG. The entire CDR3 sequence reads CASSPPGSTGQLYF.